Shown below are 17 T cell receptor beta chains from a single sample sequenced in a study of T cell changes during pregnancy in multiple sclerosis. Using immunoSEQ multiplex PCR, the repertoire was profiled, and TCRdb retains in-frame clones only, with some absent. The repertoire holds tens of thousands of clones, with around 92% as singletons. Sequencing used peripheral blood, obtained in the third trimester of pregnancy. The receptors originated from a female donor in good health, enrolled as a control in a pregnancy study.

The rearrangement joins TRBV19 to TRBJ2-3; 9 bases are shared with TRBD2. Looked up from germline, CDR1 is LNHDA and CDR2 is SQIVND (reference sequence). This CDR3 region has 13 residues. The trim removed 10 bases at V and 6 bases at J, leaving 8 bases unmatched. In DNA form, the CDR3 reads TGTGCCACCCGTTGGGCGGGGGGGGATACGCAGTATTTT. Protein: CATRWAGGDTQYF. Drawing the rest from reference TRBV19 and TRBJ2-3, the complete variable domain is DGGITQSPKYLFRKEGQNVTLSCEQNLNHDAMYWYRQDPGQGLRLIYYSQIVNDFQKGDIAEGYSVSREKKESFPLTVTSAQKNPTAFYLCATRWAGGDTQYFGPGTRLTVL.

V is TRBV6-5 and J is TRBJ2-7; D unclear. The germline CDR1 and CDR2 sequences are MNHEY and SVGAGI. Trimming cost V 6 bases and J 0 bases, with 15 bases left between them. The CDR3 consists of 15 residues. The CDR3 region is CASRKDFSSSYEQYF. DNA of the CDR3: TGTGCCAGCAGGAAAGACTTCTCGAGCTCCTACGAGCAGTACTTC.

The chain combines TRBV19 with TRBJ1-5; D remains ambiguous. V lost 11 bases and J lost 3, with 11 bases in between. This CDR3 comprises 12 residues. Germline loops: CDR1 LNHDA, CDR2 SQIVND (reference sequence). The CDR3: CAARGNNQPQHF. The CDR3 bases are TGTGCCGCACGGGGTAACAATCAGCCCCAGCATTTT.

The chain recombines TRBV5-8 with TRBJ1-2; 8 nucleotides align to TRBD1. Germline assignment: CDR1 SGHTS and CDR2 YDEGEE. Unmatched junction bases numbered 8, after V lost 2 bases and J lost 8 bases. This CDR3 is built from 14 residues. CDR3 sequence reads: CASSFGQGPSGYTF. The CDR3 nucleotides are TGTGCCAGCAGCTTCGGACAGGGCCCTTCCGGCTACACCTTC.

Comments on this clone: Other DNA sequences within the sample encode an identical CDR3. The chain employs TRBV7-2 and TRBJ2-7; TRBD2 might be the D (6 bases). CDR3 length equals 14 residues. The germline CDR1 and CDR2 sequences are SGHTA and FQGNSA. Trimming took off 4 bases at V and 1 base at J, with 11 bases between the two ends. CDR3 protein: CASSSYSGSYEQYF. CDR3 DNA: TGTGCCAGCAGCTCCTATAGCGGTTCCTACGAGCAGTACTTC.

The chain has TRBV12-5 and TRBJ1-1; 7 bases are shared with TRBD1. V gave up 5 bases and J gave up 4 bases; unmatched junction bases: 10. Germline lookup yields CDR1 LGHNT and CDR2 FRNRAP. The CDR3 length is 15 residues. This chain's CDR3 is CASGPGTVRGTEAFF. Here the CDR3 DNA reads TGTGCTAGTGGTCCCGGGACAGTAAGAGGCACTGAAGCTTTCTTT.

V gene TRBV11-1 combines with J gene TRBJ2-1; 7 nucleotides align to TRBD2. From germline, CDR1 is SGHAT and CDR2 FQDESV (reference sequence). The CDR3 is 16 amino acids. J was trimmed by 2 bases and V by 3 bases; bases with no gene match: 7. The CDR3 is CASSFRRERAYNEQFF. In nucleotides, the CDR3 is TGTGCCAGCAGCTTTCGGCGGGAGCGGGCCTACAATGAGCAGTTCTTC.

V is TRBV18 and J is TRBJ2-5; D unclear. The germline V gene encodes CDR1 KGHSH and CDR2 LQKENI. Trimming took off 0 bases at V and 1 base at J, with 9 bases between the two ends. This CDR3 is 15 amino acids long. As DNA, the CDR3 is TGTGCCAGCTCACCACCGCGGTTAGGCCAAGAGACCCAGTACTTC. Translated, it gives CASSPPRLGQETQYF.

The V gene is TRBV4-3, the J gene TRBJ2-1; D possibly corresponds to TRBD1 (5 bases). V was clipped by 1 base and J by 3 bases, with 10 bases between them. The CDR3 is 15 residues long. Per the germline V gene, CDR1 is LGHNA and CDR2 is YSLEER. The CDR3 sequence: CASSQASDSYNEQFF. CDR3 DNA: TGCGCCAGCAGCCAAGCGTCCGACAGCTACAATGAGCAGTTCTTC.

The chain links TRBV14 to TRBJ2-5; 15 nucleotides agree with TRBD2. V lost 4 bases to trimming and J lost 5 bases; unmatched junction nucleotides: 8. This CDR3 is 17 amino acids long. Per germline, CDR1 SGHDN and CDR2 FVKESK. The CDR3 loop is CASSPWTSGGAGETQYF. The CDR3 DNA sequence: TGTGCCAGCAGCCCCTGGACTAGCGGGGGGGCCGGGGAGACCCAGTACTTC.

The chain employs TRBV29-1 and TRBJ2-1, with 10 bases identical to TRBD1. Germline CDR1 SQVTM, CDR2 ANQGSEA. The CDR3 sequence is 14 residues long. V shed 0 bases, J shed 10 bases, and the junction held 6 bases outside the gene matches. CDR3 amino acids: CSVEEDRGRLEQFF. In nucleotides, the CDR3 is TGCAGCGTTGAAGAAGACAGGGGGCGTTTGGAGCAGTTCTTC.

This chain joins TRBV6-5 and TRBJ2-7, with D uncertain. This CDR3 contains 10 residues. The V and J ends lost 8 bases and 4 bases respectively, with 6 bases between them. CDR1 is MNHEY, CDR2 SVGAGI, per germline. The CDR3 nucleotides read TGTGCCAGCGGGCAGTACGAGCAGTACTTC. It is translated as CASGQYEQYF.

V is TRBV5-6 and J is TRBJ2-2, with 7 bases fitting TRBD2. The CDR3 runs to 15 residues. With V trimmed by 3 bases and J by 1 base, 3 bases remained unmatched. The germline V gene has CDR1 SGHDT and CDR2 YYEEEE. The CDR3 DNA is TGTGCCAGCAGCTGGGGGAGGGTGAACACCGGGGAGCTGTTTTTT. Its protein product is CASSWGRVNTGELFF.

The gene calls are TRBV28 and TRBJ2-7, with a possible D match to TRBD1 (6 bases). The germline V and J ends were trimmed by 5 bases and 4 bases, with 15 bases remaining between them. The CDR3 runs to 14 residues. Looked up from germline, CDR1 is MDHEN and CDR2 is SYDVKM. The CDR3 bases are TGTGCCAGCAGTCAGCCACGCGACAGGTACGAGCAGTACTTC. This translates into CASSQPRDRYEQYF.

The chain uses TRBV5-1 and TRBJ1-6, with unresolved D. The germline gives CDR1 SGHRS, CDR2 YFSETQ. The CDR3 is 11 amino acids. Trimming removed 0 bases at V and 12 bases at J, with 4 bases between. The DNA for the CDR3 is TGCGCCAGCAGCTTGGACGGACCCCTCCACTTT. Its translation is CASSLDGPLHF.

The chain couples TRBV7-6 to TRBJ2-7; 12 bases are shared with TRBD2. The length of the CDR3 is 16 residues. The V segment lost 0 bases and the J segment 1 base; nucleotides outside the gene matches: 1. Germline CDR1 reads SGHVS; CDR2 reads FNYEAQ. This chain's CDR3 is CASSLALAGGSYEQYF. The CDR3 bases are TGTGCCAGCAGCTTAGCGCTAGCGGGAGGGTCCTACGAGCAGTACTTC.

The CDR3 DNA follows: TGTGCCAGCCAAGACCCAGGGGAGCAGTACTTC. This sequence encodes CASQDPGEQYF. The chain couples TRBV28 to TRBJ2-7; D may be TRBD1 (5 bases). The CDR3 contains 11 residues. CDR1 and CDR2 from the germline V gene are MDHEN and SYDVKM. Trimming removed 8 bases from V and 7 bases from J, with 12 bases in between. Full variable domain (rest looked up from reference TRBV28 and TRBJ2-7): DVKVTQSSRYLVKRTGEKVFLECVQDMDHENMFWYRQDPGLGLRLIYFSYDVKMKEKGDIPEGYSVSREKKERFSLILESASTNQTSMYLCASQDPGEQYFGPGTRLTVT.